These T cell receptor beta chains were read from a single sample in a study of molecular identifiers for immune sequencing clone quantification. TCRdb reprocessed the PCR reads via MiXCR and lists one record per CDR3 protein. The repertoire holds over 600,000 distinct CDR3 sequences, with just under 20% as singletons. The material sequenced was naive CD8+ T cells from blood, with Jurkat cell RNA spiked in. These receptor sequences come from a human donor in good health. Some libraries in this study had Jurkat cell RNA spiked in. Both conserved end residues are part of each CDR3. A D gene is named only where the DNA matches it firmly. For some rows the clone size is stated as once, few or many, or as a class when expanded; others skip it.

V gene: TRBV20-1
J gene: TRBJ2-2
D gene: NA
clone size: many
CDR3 protein: CSANPTDKANTGELFF
CDR3 DNA: TGCAGTGCCAACCCGACCGACAAAGCGAACACCGGGGAGCTGTTTTTT

V gene: TRBV4-3
J gene: TRBJ1-5
D gene: TRBD1
clone size: many
CDR3 protein: CASSQGQGWPQHF
CDR3 DNA: TGCGCCAGCAGCCAGGGACAGGGGTGGCCCCAGCATTTT

V gene: TRBV19
J gene: TRBJ2-3
D gene: TRBD1
clone size: many
CDR3 protein: CASSDIPGQITDTQYF
CDR3 DNA: TGTGCCAGTAGTGACATCCCGGGACAGATCACAGATACGCAGTATTTT

V gene: TRBV7-9
J gene: TRBJ2-1
D gene: NA
clone size: many
CDR3 protein: CASSPRVGIDNEQFF
CDR3 DNA: TGTGCCAGCAGCCCCAGGGTCGGCATCGACAATGAGCAGTTCTTC

V gene: TRBV11-1
J gene: TRBJ2-1
D gene: NA
clone size: NA
CDR3 protein: CASSLAVVEQFF
CDR3 DNA: TGTGCCAGCAGCTTAGCTGTGGTCGAGCAGTTCTTC

V gene: TRBV7-9
J gene: TRBJ2-3
D gene: NA
clone size: many
CDR3 protein: CASSSPLPSTDTQYF
CDR3 DNA: TGTGCCAGCAGCTCCCCCCTCCCAAGCACAGATACGCAGTATTTT

V gene: TRBV28
J gene: TRBJ2-3
D gene: TRBD2
clone size: many
CDR3 protein: CASSLTSGTDTQYF
CDR3 DNA: TGTGCCAGCAGTTTGACTAGCGGTACAGATACGCAGTATTTT

V gene: TRBV6-2/TRBV6-3
J gene: TRBJ2-1
D gene: TRBD2
clone size: NA
CDR3 protein: CASSWTSGWTSYNEQLF
CDR3 DNA: TGTGCCAGCAGTTGGACTAGCGGGTGGACCTCCTACAATGAGCAGCTCTTC

V gene: TRBV2
J gene: TRBJ2-1
D gene: NA
clone size: many
CDR3 protein: CASQTGGSSYNEQFF
CDR3 DNA: TGTGCCAGCCAGACGGGGGGCAGCTCCTACAATGAGCAGTTCTTC

V gene: TRBV7-9
J gene: TRBJ1-2
D gene: NA
clone size: many
CDR3 protein: CASSLVPGGGYTF
CDR3 DNA: TGTGCCAGCAGCCTAGTCCCGGGAGGCGGCTACACCTTC

V gene: TRBV20-1
J gene: TRBJ1-1
D gene: NA
clone size: many
CDR3 protein: CSAIRMNTEAFF
CDR3 DNA: TGCAGTGCTATACGGATGAACACTGAAGCTTTCTTT

V gene: TRBV30
J gene: TRBJ2-1
D gene: NA
clone size: NA
CDR3 protein: CAWSVVLQEQFF
CDR3 DNA: TGTGCCTGGAGTGTAGTCTTACAGGAGCAGTTCTTC

V gene: TRBV13
J gene: TRBJ2-7
D gene: TRBD1
clone size: NA
CDR3 protein: CASSPQGQGAYVQYF
CDR3 DNA: TGTGCCAGCAGCCCCCAGGGACAGGGGGCTTACGTGCAGTACTTC

V gene: TRBV6-5
J gene: TRBJ2-7
D gene: NA
clone size: many
CDR3 protein: CASSFKWGSEQYF
CDR3 DNA: TGTGCCAGCAGTTTTAAATGGGGGAGCGAGCAGTACTTC

V gene: TRBV4-3
J gene: TRBJ2-7
D gene: NA
clone size: NA
CDR3 protein: CASSQDRTPSTVQYF
CDR3 DNA: TGCGCCAGCAGCCAAGACAGGACCCCATCAACAGTGCAGTACTTC

V gene: TRBV12-3/TRBV12-4
J gene: TRBJ1-6
D gene: NA
clone size: many
CDR3 protein: CASSLEGYNSPLHF
CDR3 DNA: TGTGCCAGCAGTTTAGAAGGGTATAATTCACCCCTCCACTTT

V gene: TRBV11-2
J gene: TRBJ2-5
D gene: TRBD1
clone size: many
CDR3 protein: CASSFGTAPSGETQYF
CDR3 DNA: TGTGCCAGCAGCTTCGGGACAGCCCCCTCGGGAGAGACCCAGTACTTC

V gene: TRBV10-3
J gene: TRBJ2-7
D gene: NA
clone size: many
CDR3 protein: CAISESGLGYEQYF
CDR3 DNA: TGTGCCATCAGTGAGTCAGGGTTGGGCTACGAGCAGTACTTC

V gene: TRBV6-1
J gene: TRBJ2-3
D gene: NA
clone size: NA
CDR3 protein: CASSPGHGTDTQYF
CDR3 DNA: TGTGCCAGCAGTCCAGGCCATGGCACAGATACGCAGTATTTT

V gene: TRBV6-2/TRBV6-3
J gene: TRBJ2-3
D gene: TRBD2
clone size: many
CDR3 protein: CASARKRGGLRTDTQYF
CDR3 DNA: TGTGCCAGCGCGCGCAAGCGGGGGGGCCTTAGAACAGATACGCAGTATTTT

V gene: TRBV10-3
J gene: TRBJ2-3
D gene: NA
clone size: many
CDR3 protein: CAISEGNLQTDTQYF
CDR3 DNA: TGTGCCATCAGTGAGGGCAATCTACAGACAGATACGCAGTATTTT

V gene: TRBV7-2
J gene: TRBJ2-5
D gene: NA
clone size: many
CDR3 protein: CASSLGAQRETQYF
CDR3 DNA: TGTGCCAGCAGCTTAGGGGCCCAGCGAGAGACCCAGTACTTC

V gene: TRBV5-4
J gene: TRBJ2-2
D gene: NA
clone size: many
CDR3 protein: CASSSGELANTGELFF
CDR3 DNA: TGTGCCAGCAGCTCTGGCGAACTAGCGAACACCGGGGAGCTGTTTTTT

V gene: TRBV6-2/TRBV6-3
J gene: TRBJ2-7
D gene: NA
clone size: many
CDR3 protein: CASSYSNAYEQYF
CDR3 DNA: TGTGCCAGCAGTTACTCCAATGCCTACGAGCAGTACTTC

V gene: TRBV6-6
J gene: TRBJ2-2
D gene: TRBD1
clone size: many
CDR3 protein: CASSYGTGEHTGELFF
CDR3 DNA: TGTGCCAGCAGTTACGGGACAGGGGAACACACCGGGGAGCTGTTTTTT

V gene: TRBV19
J gene: TRBJ2-5
D gene: TRBD2
clone size: few
CDR3 protein: CASSIDSSGGLQETQYF
CDR3 DNA: TGTGCCAGTAGTATAGACTCTAGCGGGGGCCTCCAAGAGACCCAGTACTTC

V gene: TRBV4-3
J gene: TRBJ2-3
D gene: NA
clone size: NA
CDR3 protein: CASSQEGWGRTDTQYF
CDR3 DNA: TGCGCCAGCAGCCAAGAAGGGTGGGGGCGCACAGATACGCAGTATTTT

V gene: TRBV28
J gene: TRBJ2-3
D gene: TRBD2
clone size: many
CDR3 protein: CASSSPVPSGRAGADTQYF
CDR3 DNA: TGTGCCAGCAGCTCTCCTGTTCCTAGCGGGAGGGCCGGGGCAGATACGCAGTATTTT

V gene: TRBV4-1
J gene: TRBJ1-6
D gene: NA
clone size: many
CDR3 protein: CASSQEWGLYNSPLHF
CDR3 DNA: TGCGCCAGCAGCCAAGAGTGGGGACTGTATAATTCACCCCTCCACTTT

V gene: TRBV7-8
J gene: TRBJ2-7
D gene: TRBD2
clone size: many
CDR3 protein: CASSRRTSGTEYEQYF
CDR3 DNA: TGTGCCAGCAGCCGACGGACTAGCGGGACTGAGTACGAGCAGTACTTC

V gene: TRBV20-1
J gene: TRBJ1-2
D gene: NA
clone size: many
CDR3 protein: CSARDLDFNGYTF
CDR3 DNA: TGCAGTGCTAGAGATCTCGACTTCAACGGCTACACCTTC

V gene: TRBV19
J gene: TRBJ2-1
D gene: NA
clone size: few
CDR3 protein: CASSIEGLNEQFF
CDR3 DNA: TGTGCCAGTAGTATCGAAGGACTCAATGAGCAGTTCTTC

V gene: TRBV5-8
J gene: TRBJ2-7
D gene: NA
clone size: NA
CDR3 protein: CASSRGGGMGYEQYF
CDR3 DNA: TGTGCCAGCAGTCGAGGGGGCGGGATGGGTTACGAGCAGTACTTC

V gene: TRBV11-3
J gene: TRBJ2-1
D gene: NA
clone size: few
CDR3 protein: CASSFHVGEVSYNEQFF
CDR3 DNA: TGTGCCAGCAGCTTTCATGTGGGGGAGGTCTCCTACAATGAGCAGTTCTTC

V gene: TRBV28
J gene: TRBJ2-1
D gene: NA
clone size: NA
CDR3 protein: CASSLGGPLSEQFF
CDR3 DNA: TGTGCCAGCAGTTTGGGCGGTCCCCTCAGTGAGCAGTTCTTC

V gene: TRBV28
J gene: TRBJ2-6
D gene: NA
clone size: NA
CDR3 protein: CASRRLQEGANVLTF
CDR3 DNA: TGTGCCAGCAGGCGACTCCAGGAGGGGGCCAACGTCCTGACTTTC

V gene: TRBV7-9
J gene: TRBJ2-7
D gene: NA
clone size: few
CDR3 protein: CASSLARDFYYEQYF
CDR3 DNA: TGTGCCAGCAGCTTGGCTCGGGACTTCTACTACGAGCAGTACTTC

V gene: TRBV27
J gene: TRBJ2-3
D gene: TRBD2
clone size: many
CDR3 protein: CASPGLAVSDTQYF
CDR3 DNA: TGTGCCAGCCCGGGACTAGCGGTTTCAGATACGCAGTATTTT

V gene: TRBV14
J gene: TRBJ2-1
D gene: TRBD2
clone size: NA
CDR3 protein: CASSPGLGLWSRDERFF
CDR3 DNA: TGTGCCAGCAGCCCTGGACTAGGCTTGTGGAGTAGGGATGAGCGGTTCTTC

V gene: TRBV19
J gene: TRBJ1-1
D gene: NA
clone size: many
CDR3 protein: CASSSYSGTEAFF
CDR3 DNA: TGTGCCAGTAGTAGTTACAGTGGGACTGAAGCTTTCTTT

V gene: TRBV7-2
J gene: TRBJ1-1
D gene: NA
clone size: many
CDR3 protein: CASSSYKNTEAFF
CDR3 DNA: TGTGCCAGCAGCTCCTACAAGAACACTGAAGCTTTCTTT

V gene: TRBV14
J gene: TRBJ2-5
D gene: NA
clone size: many
CDR3 protein: CASSPQIFEETQYF
CDR3 DNA: TGTGCCAGCAGCCCACAGATATTTGAAGAGACCCAGTACTTC

V gene: TRBV9
J gene: TRBJ2-1
D gene: TRBD2
clone size: few
CDR3 protein: CASSKRLAGAGNEQFF
CDR3 DNA: TGTGCCAGCAGCAAACGATTGGCGGGAGCTGGCAATGAGCAGTTCTTC

V gene: TRBV11-2
J gene: TRBJ2-7
D gene: TRBD1
clone size: many
CDR3 protein: CASSTPTGGAYEQYF
CDR3 DNA: TGTGCCAGCAGCACCCCGACAGGGGGCGCCTACGAGCAGTACTTC

V gene: TRBV9
J gene: TRBJ2-7
D gene: NA
clone size: many
CDR3 protein: CASSVSTGPYEQYF
CDR3 DNA: TGTGCCAGCAGCGTAAGTACAGGGCCCTACGAGCAGTACTTC